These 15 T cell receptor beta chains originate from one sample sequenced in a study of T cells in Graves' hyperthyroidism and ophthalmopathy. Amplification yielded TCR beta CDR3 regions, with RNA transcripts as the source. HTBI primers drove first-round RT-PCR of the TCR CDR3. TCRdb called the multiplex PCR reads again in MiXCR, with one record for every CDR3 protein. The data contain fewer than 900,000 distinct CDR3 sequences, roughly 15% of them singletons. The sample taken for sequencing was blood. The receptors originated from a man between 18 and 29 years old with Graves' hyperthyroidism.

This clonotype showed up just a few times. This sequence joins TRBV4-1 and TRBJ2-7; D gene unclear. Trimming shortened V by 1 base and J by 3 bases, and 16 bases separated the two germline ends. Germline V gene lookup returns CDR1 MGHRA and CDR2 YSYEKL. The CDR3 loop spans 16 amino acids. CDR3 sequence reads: CASSQGQQTAYYEQYF. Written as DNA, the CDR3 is TGCGCCAGCAGCCAAGGGCAGCAAACCGCCTACTACGAGCAGTACTTC.

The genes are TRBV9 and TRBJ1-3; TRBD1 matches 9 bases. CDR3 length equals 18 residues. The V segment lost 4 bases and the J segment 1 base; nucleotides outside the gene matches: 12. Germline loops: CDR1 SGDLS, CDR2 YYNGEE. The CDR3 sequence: CASSNSRTGVASGNTIYF. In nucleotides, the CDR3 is TGTGCCAGCAGCAACTCCCGGACAGGGGTGGCATCTGGAAACACCATATATTTT. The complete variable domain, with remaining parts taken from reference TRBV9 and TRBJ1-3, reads DSGVTQTPKHLITATGQRVTLRCSPRSGDLSVYWYQQSLDQGLQFLIQYYNGEERAKGNILERFSAQQFPDLHSELNLSSLELGDSALYFCASSNSRTGVASGNTIYFGEGSWLTVV.

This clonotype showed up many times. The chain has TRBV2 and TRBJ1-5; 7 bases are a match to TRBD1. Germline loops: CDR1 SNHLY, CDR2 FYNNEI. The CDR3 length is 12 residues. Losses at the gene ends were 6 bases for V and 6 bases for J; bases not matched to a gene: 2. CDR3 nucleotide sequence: TGTGCCAGCAGGTGGGACAGTCAGCCCCAGCATTTT. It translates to CASRWDSQPQHF.

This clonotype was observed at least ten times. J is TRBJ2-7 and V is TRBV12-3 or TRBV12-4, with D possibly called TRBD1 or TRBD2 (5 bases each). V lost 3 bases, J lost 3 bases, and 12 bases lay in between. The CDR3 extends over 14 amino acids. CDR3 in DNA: TGTGCCAGCAGTTTGGGTCAGGGAGTCTACGAGCAGTACTTC. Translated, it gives CASSLGQGVYEQYF.

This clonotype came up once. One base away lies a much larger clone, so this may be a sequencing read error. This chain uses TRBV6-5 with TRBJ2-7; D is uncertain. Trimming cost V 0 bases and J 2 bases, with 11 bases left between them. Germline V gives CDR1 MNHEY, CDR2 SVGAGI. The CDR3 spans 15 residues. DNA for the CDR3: TGTGCCAGCAGTTACTCGAGCCTTGCGGCCTACGAGCAGTACTTC. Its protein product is CASSYSSLAAYEQYF.

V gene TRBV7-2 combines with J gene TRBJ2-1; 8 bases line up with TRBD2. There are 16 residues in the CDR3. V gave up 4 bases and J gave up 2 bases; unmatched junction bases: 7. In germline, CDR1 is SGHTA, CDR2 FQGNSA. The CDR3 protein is CASSWGGLETYNEQFF. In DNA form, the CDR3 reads TGTGCCAGCAGCTGGGGGGGACTAGAAACCTACAATGAGCAGTTCTTC.

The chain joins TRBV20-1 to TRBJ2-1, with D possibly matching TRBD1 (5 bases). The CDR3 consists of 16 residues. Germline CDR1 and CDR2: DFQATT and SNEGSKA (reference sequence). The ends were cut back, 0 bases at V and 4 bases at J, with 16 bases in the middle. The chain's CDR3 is CSARDLRGPAYNEQFF. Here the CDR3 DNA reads TGCAGTGCTAGAGATTTAAGGGGCCCGGCTTACAATGAGCAGTTCTTC.

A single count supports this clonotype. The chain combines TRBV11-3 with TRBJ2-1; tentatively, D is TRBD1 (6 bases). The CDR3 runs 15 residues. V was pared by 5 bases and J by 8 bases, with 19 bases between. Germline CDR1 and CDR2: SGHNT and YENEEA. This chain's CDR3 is CASSPRGRPGDEQFF. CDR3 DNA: TGTGCCAGCAGCCCAAGGGGCCGGCCAGGGGATGAGCAGTTCTTC.

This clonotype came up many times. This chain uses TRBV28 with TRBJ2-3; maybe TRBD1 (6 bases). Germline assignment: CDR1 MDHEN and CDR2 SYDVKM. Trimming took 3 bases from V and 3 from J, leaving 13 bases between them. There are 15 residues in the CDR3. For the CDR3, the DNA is TGTGCCAGCAGTTTTGCTCACAGGGCAACAGATACGCAGTATTTT. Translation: CASSFAHRATDTQYF.

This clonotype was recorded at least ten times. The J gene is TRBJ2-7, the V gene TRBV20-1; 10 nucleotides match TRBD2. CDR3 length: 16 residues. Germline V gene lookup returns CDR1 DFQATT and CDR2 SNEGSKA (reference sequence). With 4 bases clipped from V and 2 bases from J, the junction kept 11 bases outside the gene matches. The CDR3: CSATTRPSGRAYEQYF. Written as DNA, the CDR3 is TGCAGTGCTACTACCCGCCCCAGCGGGAGGGCCTACGAGCAGTACTTC.

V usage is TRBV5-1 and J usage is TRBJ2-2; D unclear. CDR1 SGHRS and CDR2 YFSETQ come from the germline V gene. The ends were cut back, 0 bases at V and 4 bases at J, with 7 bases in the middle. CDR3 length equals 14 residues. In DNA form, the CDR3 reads TGCGCCAGCAGCTTGGATCAGAGCACCGGGGAGCTGTTTTTT. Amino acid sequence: CASSLDQSTGELFF. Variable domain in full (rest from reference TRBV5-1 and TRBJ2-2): KAGVTQTPRYLIKTRGQQVTLSCSPISGHRSVSWYQQTPGQGLQFLFEYFSETQRNKGNFPGRFSGRQFSNSRSEMNVSTLELGDSALYLCASSLDQSTGELFFGEGSRLTVL.

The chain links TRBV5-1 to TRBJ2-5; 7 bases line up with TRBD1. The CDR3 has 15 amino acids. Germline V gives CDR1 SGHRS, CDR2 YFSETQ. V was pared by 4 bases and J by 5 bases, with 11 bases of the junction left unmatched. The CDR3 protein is CASSPTTGDEETQYF. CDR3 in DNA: TGCGCCAGCAGCCCGACTACAGGGGACGAGGAGACCCAGTACTTC.

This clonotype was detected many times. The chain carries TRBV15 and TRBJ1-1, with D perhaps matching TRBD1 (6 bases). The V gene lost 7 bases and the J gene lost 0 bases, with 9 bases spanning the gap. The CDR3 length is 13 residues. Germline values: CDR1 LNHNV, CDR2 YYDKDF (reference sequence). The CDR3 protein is CATTGQLNTEAFF. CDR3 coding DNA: TGTGCCACCACCGGACAGTTGAACACTGAAGCTTTCTTT.

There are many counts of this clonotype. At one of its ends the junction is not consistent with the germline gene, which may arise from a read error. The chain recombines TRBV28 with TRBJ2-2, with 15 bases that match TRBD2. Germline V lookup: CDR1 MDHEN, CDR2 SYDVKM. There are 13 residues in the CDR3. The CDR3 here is CLSGLAGGRELFF. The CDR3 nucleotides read TGCCTATCGGGACTAGCGGGAGGAAGGGAGCTGTTTTTT.

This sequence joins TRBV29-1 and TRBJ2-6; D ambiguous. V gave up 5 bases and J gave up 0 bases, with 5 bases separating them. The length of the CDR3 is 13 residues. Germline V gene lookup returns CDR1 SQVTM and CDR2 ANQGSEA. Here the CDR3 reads CSVLGSGANVLTF. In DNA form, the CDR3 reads TGCAGCGTTCTGGGCTCTGGGGCCAACGTCCTGACTTTC.